This T cell receptor beta chain is drawn from a study of CD8 T cells in ankylosing spondylitis. Study-wide results and caveats: Matched ankylosing spondylitis synovial fluid reportedly showed significant enrichment of disease-linked clones. Within ankylosing spondylitis blood, a TCR beta motif made up of eight or nine highly homologous variants appeared to be characteristic.

This CDR3 region has 18 residues. The J segment lost 4 bases and the V segment lost 0 bases, leaving 8 bases of the junction unmatched. Germline CDR1 and CDR2: SGDLS and YYNGEE. Quantitative barcoded 5'-RACE was used to prepare TCR beta libraries. TCRdb passed the 5' RACE reads through MiXCR, listing each CDR3 protein once. The profile covers approximately 43,000 distinct CDR3 sequences, with about 4.2% appearing a single time and roughly 4% taken by the ten largest. Many counts were recorded for this clonotype. Its antigen is unknown. The sample consisted of blood, either unsorted or a sorted T cell fraction (not recorded which). The V call is TRBV9, the J call TRBJ2-5; TRBD2 matches 14 bases. The receptor's source is a female donor with ankylosing spondylitis or in good health (not recorded which). CDR3 DNA sequence: TGTGCCAGCAGCGTAGGCCGACTAGCGGGGGGGCCCGGAGAGACCCAGTACTTC. This translates into CASSVGRLAGGPGETQYF.